Presented here are 28 T cell receptor beta chains from one specimen sequenced in a study of cytomegalovirus exposure and HLA in healthy donors. Both 60 Vbeta primers and 13 Jbeta primers went into the PCR. Assay: immunoSEQ multiplex PCR; the TCRdb copy retains only in-frame clones and omits some. Of roughly 100,000 clones in the sample, more than 75% are singletons; the top ten hold under 8%. The specimen was PBMCs. These receptor sequences come from a woman in her 50s in good health and CMV-seropositive.

This chain links TRBV14 with TRBJ2-2; D perhaps matches TRBD2 (6 bases). The germline V gene encodes CDR1 SGHDN and CDR2 FVKESK. Trimming cost V 1 base and J 5 bases, with 14 bases left between them. This CDR3 is 16 amino acids long. CDR3 DNA: TGTGCCAGCAGCCAAGTTGGGGGGTTTCTAACCGGGGAGCTGTTTTTT. Translation: CASSQVGGFLTGELFF.

The gene calls are TRBV7-2 and TRBJ2-1; 12 positions agree with TRBD1. The junction had 9 bases not matched to a gene; V was cut back by 1 base and J by 8 bases. Germline CDR1 and CDR2: SGHTA and FQGNSA. This CDR3 region has 17 residues. The CDR3: CASSLGAGTGGVYEQFF. The CDR3 nucleotides read TGTGCCAGCAGCTTAGGCGCCGGGACAGGGGGCGTATATGAGCAGTTCTTC.

The J gene is TRBJ1-1, the V gene TRBV7-9; D is possibly TRBD1 (5 bases). The CDR3 is 15 residues long. Germline V gives CDR1 SEHNR, CDR2 FQNEAQ (reference sequence). Trimming pared 3 bases from V and 1 base from J, leaving 12 bases between. The CDR3 sequence is CASSFRQSGNTEAFF. In DNA form, the CDR3 reads TGTGCCAGCAGCTTCCGACAGTCCGGGAACACTGAAGCTTTCTTT.

The chain joins TRBV6-1 to TRBJ1-5; 7 bases are a match to TRBD1. Germline V CDR1 and CDR2: MNHNS, SASEGT. V trimming: 4 bases; J trimming: 3 bases; junction bases outside the gene matches: 6. The length of the CDR3 is 15 residues. The CDR3 loop reads CASSGEGALNQPQHF. CDR3 sequence (DNA): TGTGCCAGCAGTGGAGAGGGGGCCCTCAATCAGCCCCAGCATTTT.

The chain combines TRBV11-2 with TRBJ2-1; 7 bases line up with TRBD1. Losses at the gene ends were 3 bases for V and 1 base for J; bases not matched to a gene: 3. The CDR3 spans 15 residues. CDR1 is SGHAT and CDR2 is FQNNGV in the germline V gene. CDR3 residues: CASSFEGASYNEQFF. As DNA, the CDR3 is TGTGCCAGCAGCTTCGAGGGGGCTTCCTACAATGAGCAGTTCTTC.

A few counts support this clone. This chain links TRBV7-3 with TRBJ2-2; no clear D. The CDR3 has 13 residues. V was trimmed by 4 bases and J by 7 bases, leaving 10 bases between them. From germline, CDR1 is SGHTA and CDR2 FQGTGA. The CDR3 here is CASSSGSHGELFF. The CDR3 DNA is TGTGCCAGCAGCTCGGGTTCCCACGGGGAGCTGTTTTTT.

The chain couples TRBV5-1 to TRBJ1-5; no definite D call. The V end was cut by 0 bases, the J end by 1 base, with 5 bases between. CDR1 SGHRS and CDR2 YFSETQ come from the germline V gene. There are 14 residues in the CDR3. The CDR3 DNA follows: TGCGCCAGCAGCTTGGGAGTCAGCAATCAGCCCCAGCATTTT. Protein: CASSLGVSNQPQHF.

This sequence joins TRBV7-2 and TRBJ2-7; tentative D call: TRBD1 (6 bases). The CDR3 loop spans 12 amino acids. Trimming stripped 6 bases from V and 3 bases from J, with 9 bases between. Per the germline V gene, CDR1 is SGHTA and CDR2 is FQGNSA. CDR3 coding DNA: TGTGCCAGCAGTGTACAGGGCTACGAGCAGTACTTC. This codes for CASSVQGYEQYF. The full variable domain, its missing parts supplied by reference TRBV7-2 and TRBJ2-7, is GAGVSQSPSNKVTEKGKDVELRCDPISGHTALYWYRQSLGQGLEFLIYFQGNSAPDKSGLPSDRFSAERTGGSVSTLTIQRTQQEDSAVYLCASSVQGYEQYFGPGTRLTVT.

The genes are TRBV14 and TRBJ1-3; D remains ambiguous. The CDR3 totals 12 residues. Trimming left V 3 bases short and J 4 bases short, with 4 bases between. The germline V gene has CDR1 SGHDN and CDR2 FVKESK. CDR3 bases: TGTGCCAGCAGCCAGCAGGGAAACACCATATATTTT. Amino acid sequence: CASSQQGNTIYF. Filled out from reference TRBV14 and TRBJ1-3, the complete variable domain reads EAGVTQFPSHSVIEKGQTVTLRCDPISGHDNLYWYRRVMGKEIKFLLHFVKESKQDESGMPNNRFLAERTGGTYSTLKVQPAELEDSGVYFCASSQQGNTIYFGEGSWLTVV.

This clone was recorded a few times. This chain links TRBV6-5 with TRBJ1-1; D not certain. The CDR3 is made up of 14 amino acids. Germline lookup yields CDR1 MNHEY and CDR2 SVGAGI. Trimming removed 4 bases from V and 4 bases from J, with 13 bases in between. The CDR3 protein is CASSFWTGSTEAFF. The CDR3 DNA reads as TGTGCCAGCAGTTTCTGGACGGGGAGCACTGAAGCTTTCTTT.

The V gene is TRBV18, the J gene TRBJ2-7; 7 positions agree with TRBD1. This CDR3 contains 18 residues. J gave up 3 bases and V 2 bases, and 16 bases lay outside the gene matches. Germline V gene data show CDR1 as KGHSH and CDR2 as LQKENI. In DNA, the CDR3 is TGTGCCAGCTCACCAGGGACAGAGGGCGTTGGGATATTCTACGAGCAGTACTTC. Protein: CASSPGTEGVGIFYEQYF.

V gene TRBV19 combines with J gene TRBJ1-6, with 9 bases fitting TRBD1. Germline V gene data show CDR1 as LNHDA and CDR2 as SQIVND (reference sequence). Trimming removed 6 bases from V and 6 bases from J; junction bases left unmatched: 3. CDR3 length: 14 amino acids. This CDR3 is CASRGTGPNSPLHF. CDR3 bases: TGTGCCAGTAGGGGGACAGGGCCTAATTCACCCCTCCACTTT.

This sequence joins TRBV19 and TRBJ1-6, with TRBD1 identical over 9 bases. Trimming took 7 bases from V and 7 from J; bases not matched to a gene: 5. CDR1 is LNHDA and CDR2 is SQIVND in the germline V gene (reference sequence). The CDR3 sequence is 14 residues long. CDR3 nucleotides: TGTGCCAGTAAAGCCGGGACAGGGAATTCACCCCTCCACTTT. Amino acids: CASKAGTGNSPLHF.

V is TRBV5-4 and J is TRBJ2-2; 11 bases line up with TRBD2. This CDR3 contains 17 residues. CDR1 and CDR2 from the germline V gene are SGHNT and YYREEE (reference sequence). Trimming at V came to 2 bases and at J to 5 bases, leaving 8 bases not matched to a gene. The chain's CDR3 is CASSLMVAGGQTGELFF. The CDR3 DNA is TGTGCCAGCAGCTTAATGGTAGCGGGGGGGCAAACCGGGGAGCTGTTTTTT.

This clone has a handful of counts. The chain uses TRBV5-1 and TRBJ1-1, with D possibly being TRBD1 (6 bases). The CDR3 is 14 residues long. Trimming took off 0 bases at V and 8 bases at J, with 14 bases between the two ends. Germline V lookup: CDR1 SGHRS, CDR2 YFSETQ. CDR3 sequence reads: CASSLVTGLLEAFF. The CDR3, as DNA: TGCGCCAGCAGCTTGGTTACAGGGCTTTTAGAAGCTTTCTTT.

The chain carries TRBV4-2 and TRBJ1-2; TRBD1 aligns across 10 bases. V was pared by 0 bases and J by 2 bases, with 6 bases of the junction left unmatched. Germline CDR1 and CDR2: LGHNA and YNFKEQ. This CDR3 is built from 17 residues. This CDR3 is CASSQDFATGGNYGYTF. CDR3 DNA: TGTGCCAGCAGCCAAGATTTCGCGACAGGGGGCAACTATGGCTACACCTTC.

J is TRBJ2-7 and V is TRBV20-1; unclear D gene. There are 10 residues in the CDR3. The germline gives CDR1 DFQATT, CDR2 SNEGSKA (reference sequence). Trimming took off 5 bases at V and 6 bases at J, with 8 bases between the two ends. The CDR3 nucleotides read TGCAGTGCTGCCTATTCCGAGCAGTACTTC. Protein product: CSAAYSEQYF.

CDR3 amino acids: CASSLVFRGPTGELFF. The DNA of the CDR3 is TGTGCCAGCAGCTTAGTTTTCAGGGGGCCCACCGGGGAGCTGTTTTTT. The chain employs TRBV7-8 and TRBJ2-2, with 8 bases aligning to TRBD1. The CDR3 covers 16 residues. Germline loops: CDR1 SGHVS, CDR2 FQNEAQ. Unmatched junction bases numbered 5, after V lost 1 base and J lost 4 bases. Complete variable domain (other parts from reference TRBV7-8 and TRBJ2-2): GAGVSQSPRYKVAKRGQDVALRCDPISGHVSLFWYQQALGQGPEFLTYFQNEAQLDKSGLPSDRFFAERPEGSVSTLKIQRTQQEDSAVYLCASSLVFRGPTGELFFGEGSRLTVL.

The chain employs TRBV6-1 and TRBJ1-2; TRBD1 aligns across 11 bases. CDR1 and CDR2 from the germline V gene are MNHNS and SASEGT. The CDR3 is made up of 15 amino acids. V gave up 2 bases and J gave up 4 bases; unmatched junction bases: 3. DNA of the CDR3: TGTGCCAGCAGTGAAAGTGGGACAGGGGGCTATGGCTACACCTTC. It translates to CASSESGTGGYGYTF.

The CDR3 here is CASRLQGTNTEAFF. CDR3 nucleotide sequence: TGTGCCAGCAGACTCCAGGGTACTAACACTGAAGCTTTCTTT. The chain couples TRBV6-1 to TRBJ1-1; tentatively, D is TRBD1 (5 bases). Germline CDR1 is MNHNS and CDR2 is SASEGT. This CDR3 has 14 amino acids. The V gene lost 6 bases and the J gene lost 2 bases, with 13 bases spanning the gap.

The chain carries TRBV5-1 and TRBJ2-2, with D maybe TRBD2 (5 bases). The CDR3 consists of 16 residues. CDR1 is SGHRS, CDR2 YFSETQ, per germline. The V gene lost 0 bases and the J gene lost 0 bases, with 9 bases spanning the gap. CDR3 nucleotides: TGCGCCAGCAGCTTGGGGAGGCGGTCGAACACCGGGGAGCTGTTTTTT. Protein product: CASSLGRRSNTGELFF.

This clone occurred a few times. The rearrangement joins TRBV6-5 to TRBJ1-1; D not resolved. CDR1 is MNHEY, CDR2 SVGAGI, per germline. Between the trimmed V and J ends, which lost 3 bases and 4 bases, there was a span of 12 bases. The CDR3 extends over 14 amino acids. CDR3 residues: CASSYLVEGTEAFF. The CDR3 DNA sequence: TGTGCCAGCAGTTATTTGGTGGAGGGCACTGAAGCTTTCTTT.

V usage is TRBV19 and J usage is TRBJ1-5; D is possibly TRBD1 (5 bases). The CDR3 runs 15 residues. Germline loops: CDR1 LNHDA, CDR2 SQIVND (reference sequence). V was pared by 6 bases and J by 1 base, with 13 bases between. This CDR3 is CASSSLGGSNQPQHF. The CDR3 coding sequence is TGTGCCAGTAGCTCCCTGGGGGGAAGCAATCAGCCCCAGCATTTT.

This clone was counted only a few times. CDR3 sequence (DNA): TGTGCCAGCAAATCAGGGCCTCCCTACGAGCAGTACTTC. Amino acids: CASKSGPPYEQYF. The chain has TRBV6-6 and TRBJ2-7; D is possibly TRBD1 (5 bases). The V and J ends lost 7 bases and 2 bases respectively, with 12 bases between them. The length of the CDR3 is 13 residues. Germline CDR1 reads MNHNY; CDR2 reads SVGAGI (reference sequence).

The V gene is TRBV7-2, the J gene TRBJ1-2, with 9 positions matching TRBD1. The germline gives CDR1 SGHTA, CDR2 FQGNSA. This CDR3 is built from 17 residues. The J segment lost 6 bases and the V segment lost 0 bases, leaving 11 bases of the junction unmatched. Here the CDR3 DNA reads TGTGCCAGCAGCTTAGCGGGCCCAGGGACAGGGTTTAATGGCTACACCTTC. Its translation: CASSLAGPGTGFNGYTF.

This clone was recorded once. This sequence joins TRBV18 and TRBJ2-7; TRBD2 agrees at 7 bases. CDR3 size: 13 residues. J gave up 1 base and V 6 bases, and 3 bases lay outside the gene matches. Germline V gives CDR1 KGHSH, CDR2 LQKENI. The CDR3 loop reads CASSGRESYEQYF. The CDR3, as DNA: TGTGCCAGCTCTGGGCGGGAGTCCTACGAGCAGTACTTC.

The CDR3: CASSGRLSYEQYF. CDR3 bases: TGTGCCAGCAGTGGCAGGCTATCCTACGAGCAGTACTTC. This chain connects TRBV21-1 to TRBJ2-7; the table assigns TRBD1, which was not confirmed against the DNA. TRBV21-1 is a documented pseudogene. This CDR3 has 13 amino acids.

About this clone: The junction and the germline gene differ at one end; a read error may be behind it. The J gene is TRBJ1-2, the V gene TRBV4-3; no clear D. CDR1 and CDR2 (germline): LGHNA, YSLEER. The CDR3 loop spans 12 amino acids. CDR3 amino acids: CANSQDLNGYTF. The CDR3 DNA sequence: TGCGCCAACAGCCAAGATCTTAATGGCTACACCTTC.